Below, 22 T cell receptor beta chains from the same sample are listed, as sequenced in a study of vaccination effects on CD4 cells after COVID-19. The data were produced by immunoSEQ multiplex PCR, yet TCRdb's version contains in-frame clones alone and is incomplete. Among around 47,000 clones listed, under 80% were seen once. The ViraFEST assay expanded antigen-specific CD4+ T cells with viral peptide pools before sequencing. Cells that had been cultured for 10 days were the source of isolated CD4+ T cells. It was between March and December 2020 that the person had a SARS-CoV-2 infection confirmed by PCR. No antigen has been identified for these receptors. The sequencing used CD4+ T cells from PBMCs cultured with a peptide pool, collected before COVID-19 vaccination. These receptors all come from a human donor who had a prior SARS-CoV-2 infection.

This chain uses TRBV11-3 with TRBJ2-2, with 7 bases identical to TRBD2. The CDR3 contains 17 residues. V lost 3 bases, J lost 2 bases, and 9 bases stayed unmatched. The germline V gene has CDR1 SGHNT and CDR2 YENEEA. The CDR3 DNA reads TGTGCCAGCAGCTTCTCGGGGAGCGGGATAAACACCGGGGAGCTGTTTTTT. It yields the protein CASSFSGSGINTGELFF.

J is TRBJ1-1 and V is TRBV6-5; tentatively, D is TRBD1 (6 bases). Per germline, CDR1 MNHEY and CDR2 SVGAGI. Trimming took off 2 bases at V and 0 bases at J, with 7 bases between the two ends. The CDR3 spans 14 residues. CDR3 protein: CASSYGTLNTEAFF. CDR3 in DNA: TGTGCCAGCAGTTACGGGACACTGAACACTGAAGCTTTCTTT.

This sequence joins TRBV15 and TRBJ2-7; tentative D call: TRBD1 (5 bases). Trimming left V 0 bases short and J 2 bases short, with 20 bases between. The CDR3 spans 18 residues. CDR1 LNHNV and CDR2 YYDKDF come from the germline V gene (reference sequence). The CDR3 region has the DNA TGTGCCACCAGCAGAGAGAAAAAGGGGTTTCGGTTCGCCTACGAGCAGTACTTC. It codes for CATSREKKGFRFAYEQYF.

The genes are TRBV3-1 (or the pseudogene TRBV3-2) and TRBJ2-7; 13 nucleotides agree with TRBD2. The length of the CDR3 is 17 residues. Germline V gene sequence: CDR1 LGHDT, CDR2 YNNKEL (reference sequence). After removal of 2 bases from V and 9 bases from J, the junction contained 13 bases not matched to a gene. This chain's CDR3 is CASSQNPWTSGRGRQYF. The CDR3, as DNA: TGTGCCAGCAGCCAAAACCCCTGGACTAGCGGGAGAGGTAGGCAGTACTTC.

The J gene is TRBJ2-7, the V gene TRBV10-3; 13 bases align to TRBD2. CDR3 size: 17 residues. The trim removed 3 bases at V and 5 bases at J, leaving 10 bases unmatched. The germline CDR1 and CDR2 sequences are ENHRY and SYGVKD. CDR3 nucleotides: TGTGCCATCAGTGATTCGGGACTAGCGGGGCCAGAGGACGAGCAGTACTTC. This translates into CAISDSGLAGPEDEQYF.

This clone was picked up many times. The gene calls are TRBV27 and TRBJ1-2; D gene uncertain. The CDR3 contains 13 residues. CDR1 and CDR2 (germline): MNHEY, SMNVEV (reference sequence). Trimming took off 1 base at V and 9 bases at J, with 12 bases between the two ends. In DNA form, the CDR3 reads TGTGCCAGCAGTTTATTGGACGGAGGCAGCTACACCTTC. Protein: CASSLLDGGSYTF.

The gene calls are TRBV18 and TRBJ1-4, with TRBD1 as a possible D gene (6 bases). Trimming removed 6 bases from V and 3 bases from J, with 14 bases in between. The CDR3 covers 15 residues. Germline CDR1 and CDR2: KGHSH and LQKENI. The CDR3 DNA is TGTGCCAGCTCTCGTGGGGGCGCGGCTAATGAAAAACTGTTTTTT. Translation gives CASSRGGAANEKLFF.

This chain uses TRBV6-1 with TRBJ2-7; D perhaps matches TRBD2 (6 bases). Per the germline V gene, CDR1 is MNHNS and CDR2 is SASEGT. V was trimmed by 1 base and J by 5 bases, leaving 12 bases between them. The CDR3 consists of 14 residues. The CDR3 DNA reads TGTGCCAGCAGTGAAGGCGGGACTTGGGACGAGCAGTACTTC. Encoded protein: CASSEGGTWDEQYF.

The chain joins TRBV27 to TRBJ2-3; D tentatively fits TRBD1 or TRBD2 (5 bases each). CDR3 size: 16 residues. Looked up from germline, CDR1 is MNHEY and CDR2 is SMNVEV (reference sequence). Trimming shortened V by 4 bases and J by 5 bases, and 19 bases separated the two germline ends. The CDR3 loop reads CASSSSWGEGRDTQYF. The CDR3 DNA reads TGTGCCAGCAGTTCCTCGTGGGGTGAGGGGAGAGATACGCAGTATTTT.

The chain combines TRBV9 with TRBJ1-1, with D perhaps matching TRBD1 (5 bases). V lost 4 bases to trimming and J lost 0 bases, with 31 bases between them. Looked up from germline, CDR1 is SGDLS and CDR2 is YYNGEE. This CDR3 region has 21 residues. The CDR3 is CASSSHTGRLPWGEMNTEAFF. The CDR3, as DNA: TGTGCCAGCAGCTCACATACAGGAAGGCTTCCCTGGGGGGAAATGAACACTGAAGCTTTCTTT.

J is TRBJ1-1 and V is TRBV5-1; D not certain. This CDR3 has 14 residues. The ends were cut back, 0 bases at V and 4 bases at J, with 10 bases in the middle. Germline loops: CDR1 SGHRS, CDR2 YFSETQ. DNA for the CDR3: TGCGCCAGCAGCTTGGCGGGGTTGGCCACTGAAGCTTTCTTT. This encodes CASSLAGLATEAFF. Full variable domain (remainder filled in from reference TRBV5-1 and TRBJ1-1): KAGVTQTPRYLIKTRGQQVTLSCSPISGHRSVSWYQQTPGQGLQFLFEYFSETQRNKGNFPGRFSGRQFSNSRSEMNVSTLELGDSALYLCASSLAGLATEAFFGQGTRLTVV.

This clone has more than one count but fewer than ten. The chain has TRBV18 and TRBJ1-3, with D tentatively TRBD1 (5 bases). Germline lookup yields CDR1 KGHSH and CDR2 LQKENI. Trimming removed 0 bases from V and 11 bases from J, with 20 bases in between. The CDR3 contains 16 residues. The CDR3 loop is CASSPPALGGGSAIYF. The CDR3 DNA reads TGTGCCAGCTCACCACCCGCCCTCGGCGGGGGGTCGGCCATATATTTT. The variable domain in full, completed from reference TRBV18 and TRBJ1-3, reads NAGVMQNPRHLVRRRGQEARLRCSPMKGHSHVYWYRQLPEEGLKFMVYLQKENIIDESGMPKERFSAEFPKEGPSILRIQQVVRGDSAAYFCASSPPALGGGSAIYFGEGSWLTVV.

This clone has just one count. The identical CDR3 is also encoded by other nucleotide sequences in the sample. The chain links TRBV30 to TRBJ1-5, with unresolved D. Germline assignment: CDR1 GTSNPN and CDR2 SVGIG (reference sequence). The germline V and J ends were trimmed by 0 bases and 1 base, with 7 bases remaining between them. The CDR3 consists of 14 residues. The CDR3 spells CAWSVGNSNQPQHF. The CDR3 nucleotides read TGTGCCTGGAGTGTAGGTAACAGCAATCAGCCCCAGCATTTT.

This clone has a handful of counts. CDR3 loop: CASRDRPTNEKLFF. The CDR3 nucleotides are TGTGCCAGCCGGGACAGACCAACTAATGAAAAACTGTTTTTT. The chain joins TRBV2 to TRBJ1-4, with 7 positions matching TRBD1. Germline-derived CDR1 and CDR2 are SNHLY and FYNNEI. The CDR3 has 14 amino acids. The V segment lost 8 bases and the J segment 0 bases; nucleotides outside the gene matches: 3.

V usage is TRBV6-2 or TRBV6-3 and J usage is TRBJ2-5; D is possibly TRBD2 (6 bases). This CDR3 is built from 16 residues. Between the trimmed V and J ends, which lost 0 bases and 0 bases, there was a span of 11 bases. Per the germline V gene, CDR1 is MNHEY and CDR2 is SVGEGT. CDR3 loop: CASSYSVRGYQETQYF. The CDR3 DNA reads as TGTGCCAGCAGTTACTCGGTACGGGGGTACCAAGAGACCCAGTACTTC.

The chain joins TRBV6-5 to TRBJ1-6; D is uncertain. From germline, CDR1 is MNHEY and CDR2 SVGAGI. The CDR3 contains 12 residues. V lost 6 bases, J lost 15 bases, and 15 bases lay in between. The CDR3 sequence is CASRSGEALLHF. CDR3 sequence (DNA): TGTGCCAGCAGAAGCGGGGAAGCGCTCCTCCACTTT.

The gene calls are TRBV15 and TRBJ2-2; 8 positions match TRBD2. J lost 0 bases, V lost 5 bases, and 8 bases had no gene match. The germline V gene has CDR1 LNHNV and CDR2 YYDKDF (reference sequence). This CDR3 region has 17 residues. The CDR3 coding sequence is TGTGCCACCAGCTCTTTAGCGGGACTAGCGAACACCGGGGAGCTGTTTTTT. It translates to CATSSLAGLANTGELFF.

This clone was picked up one time. This sequence joins TRBV7-2 and TRBJ2-5; 9 positions agree with TRBD2. Trimming removed 4 bases from V and 5 bases from J; junction bases left unmatched: 11. Germline V gene lookup returns CDR1 SGHTA and CDR2 FQGNSA. The CDR3 loop spans 16 amino acids. The CDR3 here is CASSYRAGGYPETQYF. Here the CDR3 DNA reads TGTGCCAGCAGCTATCGAGCGGGAGGCTATCCGGAGACCCAGTACTTC. Looking up the rest from reference TRBV7-2 and TRBJ2-5 gives the full variable domain: GAGVSQSPSNKVTEKGKDVELRCDPISGHTALYWYRQSLGQGLEFLIYFQGNSAPDKSGLPSDRFSAERTGGSVSTLTIQRTQQEDSAVYLCASSYRAGGYPETQYFGPGTRLLVL.

There are a few counts of this clone. The chain joins TRBV6-5 to TRBJ1-6; weak D call: TRBD1 (5 bases). V was pared by 6 bases and J by 5 bases, with 11 bases between. Per the germline V gene, CDR1 is MNHEY and CDR2 is SVGAGI. CDR3 length: 14 residues. CDR3 DNA: TGTGCCAGCAGACCGGGGCGGAATAATTCACCCCTCCACTTT. It is translated as CASRPGRNNSPLHF.

The CDR3 DNA is TGTGCCAGCAACGTAGCGGGGGGGCCAGATACGCAGTATTTT. Its translation is CASNVAGGPDTQYF. The chain is built from TRBV6-5 and TRBJ2-3; TRBD2 matches 11 bases. V dropped 7 bases and J dropped 4; count of bases not matched to a gene: 4. Germline loops: CDR1 MNHEY, CDR2 SVGAGI. CDR3 size: 14 residues.

In DNA, the CDR3 is TGTGCCAGCAGTGAATTCGTCGGCTACACCTTC. The encoded protein is CASSEFVGYTF. This rearrangement joins TRBV2 to TRBJ1-2; unclear D gene. The CDR3 extends over 11 amino acids. The germline V gene encodes CDR1 SNHLY and CDR2 FYNNEI. With 2 bases removed from V and 8 bases from J, the gap between germline ends came to 6 bases.

CDR3 nucleotide sequence: TGTGCCAGCAGCGTGGCTGGACTAGCGGGAGTGAGTGAGCAGTTCTTC. This gives the protein CASSVAGLAGVSEQFF. V is TRBV5-6 and J is TRBJ2-1; 13 bases line up with TRBD2. V lost 4 bases and J lost 9; bases outside the gene matches: 10. This CDR3 comprises 16 residues. From germline, CDR1 is SGHDT and CDR2 YYEEEE.